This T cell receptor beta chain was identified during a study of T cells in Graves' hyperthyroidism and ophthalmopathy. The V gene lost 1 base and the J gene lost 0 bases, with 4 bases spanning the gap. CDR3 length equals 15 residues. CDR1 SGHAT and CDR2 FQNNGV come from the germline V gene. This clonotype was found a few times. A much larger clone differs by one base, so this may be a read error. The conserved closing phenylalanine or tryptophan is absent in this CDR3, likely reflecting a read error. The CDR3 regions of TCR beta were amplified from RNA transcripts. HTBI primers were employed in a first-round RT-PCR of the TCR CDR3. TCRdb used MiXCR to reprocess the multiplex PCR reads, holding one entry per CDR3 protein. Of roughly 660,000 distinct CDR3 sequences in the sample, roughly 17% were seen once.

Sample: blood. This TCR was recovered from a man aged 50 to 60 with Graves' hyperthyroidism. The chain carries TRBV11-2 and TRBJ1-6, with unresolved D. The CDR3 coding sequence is TGTGCCAGCAGCTTAGTAAACTCCTATAATTCACCCCTCCACTGT. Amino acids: CASSLVNSYNSPLHC.